This T cell receptor (beta chain) is drawn from a study of OX40 agonist ivuxolimab in advanced cancers. Study context: In this trial design, patients received ivuxolimab intravenously at 0.01 to 10 mg/kg every 2 weeks.

Profiled with immunoSEQ multiplex PCR; TCRdb holds only in-frame clones, not every one. This table holds 70,000 or so clones, 88% found once. At baseline, cycle 4 day 1, and cycle 7 day 1, blood was sampled. The specimen was CD4+ or CD8+ T cells sorted from blood, collected in a trial of the OX40 agonist ivuxolimab. The clonotype originates from an adult with an advanced solid tumor such as melanoma, head and neck, liver or kidney cancer.

The CDR3 DNA is TGTGCCAGCAGTGAATTAGGACAATCATCTGGAAACACCATATATTTT. It encodes CASSELGQSSGNTIYF. The chain uses TRBV6-1 and TRBJ1-3, with D possibly TRBD1 on 5 matching bases. CDR1 MNHNS and CDR2 SASEGT come from the germline V gene. V was shortened by 2 bases and J by 1 base, with 12 bases between the two germline ends. The CDR3 is 16 amino acids.